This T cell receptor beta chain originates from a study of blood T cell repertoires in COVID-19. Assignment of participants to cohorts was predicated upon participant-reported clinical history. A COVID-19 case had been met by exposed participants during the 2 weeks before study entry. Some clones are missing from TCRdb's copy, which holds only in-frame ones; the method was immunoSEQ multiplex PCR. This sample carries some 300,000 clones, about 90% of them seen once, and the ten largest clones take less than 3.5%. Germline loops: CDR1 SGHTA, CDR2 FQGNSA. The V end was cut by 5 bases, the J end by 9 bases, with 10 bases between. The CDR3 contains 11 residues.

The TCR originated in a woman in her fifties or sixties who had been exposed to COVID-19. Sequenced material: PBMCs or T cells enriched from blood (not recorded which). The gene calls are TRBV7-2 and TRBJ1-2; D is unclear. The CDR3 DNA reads TGTGCCAGCAGCGGAGACGTTCGCTACACCTTC. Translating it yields CASSGDVRYTF.